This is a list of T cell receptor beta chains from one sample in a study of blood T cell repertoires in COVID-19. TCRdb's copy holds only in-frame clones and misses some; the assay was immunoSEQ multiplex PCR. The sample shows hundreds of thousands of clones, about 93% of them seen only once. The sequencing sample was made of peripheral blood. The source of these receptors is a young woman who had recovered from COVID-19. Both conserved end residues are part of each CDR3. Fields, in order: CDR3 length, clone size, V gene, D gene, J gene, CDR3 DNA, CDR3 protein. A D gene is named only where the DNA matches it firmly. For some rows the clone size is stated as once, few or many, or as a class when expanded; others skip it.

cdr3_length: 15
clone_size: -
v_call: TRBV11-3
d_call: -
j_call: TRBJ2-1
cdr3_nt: TGTGCCAGTACGGGACTTCCAAGCTCCTACAATGAGCAGTTCTTC
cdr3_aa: CASTGLPSSYNEQFF

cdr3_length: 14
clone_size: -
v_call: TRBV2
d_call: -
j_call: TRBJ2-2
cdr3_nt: TGTGCCAGCAGTGGGGCAAAGGCAACCGGGGAGCTGTTTTTT
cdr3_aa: CASSGAKATGELFF

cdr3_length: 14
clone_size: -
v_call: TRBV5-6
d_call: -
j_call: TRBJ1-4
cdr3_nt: TGTGCCAGCAGAACACAGGGAACCGATGAAAAACTGTTTTTT
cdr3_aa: CASRTQGTDEKLFF

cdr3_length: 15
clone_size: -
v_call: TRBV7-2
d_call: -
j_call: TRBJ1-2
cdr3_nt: TGTGCCAGCAGCCCCACCCTGGGCAGTAGATATGGCTACACCTTC
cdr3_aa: CASSPTLGSRYGYTF

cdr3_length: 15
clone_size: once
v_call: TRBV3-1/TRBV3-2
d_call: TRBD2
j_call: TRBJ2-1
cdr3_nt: TGTGCCAGCAGCCAAGACCTAGCGGTCTACAATGAGCAGTTCTTC
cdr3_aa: CASSQDLAVYNEQFF

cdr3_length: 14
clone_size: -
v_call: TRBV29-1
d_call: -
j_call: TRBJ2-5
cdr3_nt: TGCAGCGCTATCCGGACAGACAGGCAAGAGACCCAGTACTTC
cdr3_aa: CSAIRTDRQETQYF

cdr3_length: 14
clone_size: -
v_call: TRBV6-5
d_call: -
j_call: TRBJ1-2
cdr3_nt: TGTGCCAGCAGTTACTCGACAGGAGGTGGGGGCTACACCTTC
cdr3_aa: CASSYSTGGGGYTF

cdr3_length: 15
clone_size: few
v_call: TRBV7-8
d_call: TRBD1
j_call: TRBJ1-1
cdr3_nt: TGTGCCAGCAGAAGGACCAGGACAGGGGGTCCTGAAGCTTTCTTT
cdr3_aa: CASRRTRTGGPEAFF

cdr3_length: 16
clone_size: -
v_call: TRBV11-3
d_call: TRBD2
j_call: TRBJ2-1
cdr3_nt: TGTGCCAGCAGCTTAGATGGCGGGAGGTCCTACAATGAGCAGTTCTTC
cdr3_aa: CASSLDGGRSYNEQFF

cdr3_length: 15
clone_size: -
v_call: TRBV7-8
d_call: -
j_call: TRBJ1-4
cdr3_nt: TGTGCCAGCAGCCCATTTCGGGGAACTAATGAAAAACTGTTTTTT
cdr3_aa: CASSPFRGTNEKLFF

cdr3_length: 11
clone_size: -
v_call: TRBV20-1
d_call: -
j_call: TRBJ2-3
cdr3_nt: TGCAGTGAGCTCAGGGGAGATACGCAGTATTTT
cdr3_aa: CSELRGDTQYF

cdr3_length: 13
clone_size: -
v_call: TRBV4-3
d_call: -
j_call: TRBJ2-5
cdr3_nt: TGCGCCAGCAGCCAAGAAAGAGGAGAGACCCAGTACTTC
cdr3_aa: CASSQERGETQYF

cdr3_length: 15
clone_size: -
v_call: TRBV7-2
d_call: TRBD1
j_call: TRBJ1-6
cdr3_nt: TGTGCCAGCAGCCCCCGGACAGGGGCGAATTCACCCCTCCACTTT
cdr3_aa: CASSPRTGANSPLHF

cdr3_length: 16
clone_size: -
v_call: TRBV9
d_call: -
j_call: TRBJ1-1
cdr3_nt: TGTGCCAGCAGCGTAGCAGTTAGGGCAGGGGATACTGAAGCTTTCTTT
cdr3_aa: CASSVAVRAGDTEAFF

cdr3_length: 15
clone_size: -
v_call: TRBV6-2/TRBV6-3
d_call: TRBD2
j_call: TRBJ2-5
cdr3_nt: TGTGCCAGCAGTTACTATGCGGGAGTGTCAGAGACCCAGTACTTC
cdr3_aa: CASSYYAGVSETQYF

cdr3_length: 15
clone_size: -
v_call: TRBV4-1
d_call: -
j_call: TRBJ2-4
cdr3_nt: TGCGCCAGCAGCCTCCTCGGGGTGGCCAAAAACATTCAGTACTTC
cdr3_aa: CASSLLGVAKNIQYF

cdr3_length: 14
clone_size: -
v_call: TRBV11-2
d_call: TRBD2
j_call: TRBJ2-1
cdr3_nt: TGTGCCAGCAGCTCCCCCCGGGAGGCAAATGAGCAGTTCTTC
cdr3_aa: CASSSPREANEQFF

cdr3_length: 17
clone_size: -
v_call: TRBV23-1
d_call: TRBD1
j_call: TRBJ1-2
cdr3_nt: TGCGCCAGCAGCAGACAAACCCAACAGGGGCCCAACTATGGCTACACCTTC
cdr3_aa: CASSRQTQQGPNYGYTF

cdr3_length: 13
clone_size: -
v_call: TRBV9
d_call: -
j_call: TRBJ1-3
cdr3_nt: TGTGCCAGCAGCCCTGGGGAGCGGATGCCCATATATTTT
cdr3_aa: CASSPGERMPIYF

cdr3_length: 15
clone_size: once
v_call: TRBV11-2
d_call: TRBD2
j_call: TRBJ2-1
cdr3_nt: TGTGCCAGCAGCCTAAGCGGGAGCTCCTACAATGAGCAGTTCTTC
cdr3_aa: CASSLSGSSYNEQFF

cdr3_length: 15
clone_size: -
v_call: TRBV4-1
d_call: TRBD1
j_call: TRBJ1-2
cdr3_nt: TGCGCCAGCAGCCAGGACAGGGGCGCGGGGTATGGCTACACCTTC
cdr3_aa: CASSQDRGAGYGYTF

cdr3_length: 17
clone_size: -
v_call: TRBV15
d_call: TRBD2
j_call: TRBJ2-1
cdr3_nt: TGTGCCACCCGAGAGGGATTTTACAGCGGGAGTGGCAATGAGCAGTTCTTC
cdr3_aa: CATREGFYSGSGNEQFF

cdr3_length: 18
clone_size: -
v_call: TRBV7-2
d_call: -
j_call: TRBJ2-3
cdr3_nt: TGTGCCAGCAGCTTAAGTCAATTGCTGGCGGGATCCACAGATACGCAGTATTTT
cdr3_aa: CASSLSQLLAGSTDTQYF

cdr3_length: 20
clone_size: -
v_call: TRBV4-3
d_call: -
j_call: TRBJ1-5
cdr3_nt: TGCGCCAGCAGCCAAGAAGGGACACCCCGTGATGGTTTTAGCAATCAGCCCCAGCATTTT
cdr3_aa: CASSQEGTPRDGFSNQPQHF

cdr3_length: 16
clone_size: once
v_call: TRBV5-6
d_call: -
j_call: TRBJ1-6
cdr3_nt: TGTGCCAGCAGCCATAGAGGGCCCCAATATAATTCACCCCTCCACTTT
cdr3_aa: CASSHRGPQYNSPLHF

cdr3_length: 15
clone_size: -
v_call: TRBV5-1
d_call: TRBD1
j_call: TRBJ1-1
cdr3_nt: TGCGCCAGCAGCTTGGCAGGGGGTATGAACACTGAAGCTTTCTTT
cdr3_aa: CASSLAGGMNTEAFF

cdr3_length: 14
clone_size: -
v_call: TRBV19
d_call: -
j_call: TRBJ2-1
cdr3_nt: TGTGCCACCCAGGGGGGTCCGTCCTACAATGAGCAGTTCTTC
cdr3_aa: CATQGGPSYNEQFF

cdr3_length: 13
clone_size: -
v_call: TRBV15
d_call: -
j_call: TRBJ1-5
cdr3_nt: TGTGCCACCAGCAGCACTGAAAATCAGCCCCAGCATTTT
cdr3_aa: CATSSTENQPQHF

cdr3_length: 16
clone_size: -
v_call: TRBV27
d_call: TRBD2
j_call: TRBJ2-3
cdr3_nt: TGTGCCAGCAGCCCCCTAGCGGGAGAGGGGGCAGATACGCAGTATTTT
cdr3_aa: CASSPLAGEGADTQYF

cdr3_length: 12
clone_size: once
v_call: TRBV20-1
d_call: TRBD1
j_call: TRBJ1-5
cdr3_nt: TGCAGTGCTAGTGGACAGGGCCAGCCCCAGCATTTT
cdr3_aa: CSASGQGQPQHF

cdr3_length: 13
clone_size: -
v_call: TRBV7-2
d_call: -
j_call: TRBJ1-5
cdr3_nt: TGTGCCAGCAGTACAGGGTGGAATCAGCCCCAGCATTTT
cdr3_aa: CASSTGWNQPQHF

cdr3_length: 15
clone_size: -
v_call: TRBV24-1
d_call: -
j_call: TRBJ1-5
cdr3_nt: TGTGCCACCAGTGAGGTTAGTAGTAGCAATCAGCCCCAGCATTTT
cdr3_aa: CATSEVSSSNQPQHF

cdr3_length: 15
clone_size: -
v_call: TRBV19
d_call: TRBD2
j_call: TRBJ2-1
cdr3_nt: TGTGCCAGTAGTAGAGGGACTATGCTTGGCAATGAGCAGTTCTTC
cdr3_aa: CASSRGTMLGNEQFF

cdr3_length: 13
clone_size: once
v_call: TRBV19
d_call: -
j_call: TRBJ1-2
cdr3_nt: TGTGCCAGTAGTAGCACAGGGCTCTATGGCTACACCTTC
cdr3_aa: CASSSTGLYGYTF